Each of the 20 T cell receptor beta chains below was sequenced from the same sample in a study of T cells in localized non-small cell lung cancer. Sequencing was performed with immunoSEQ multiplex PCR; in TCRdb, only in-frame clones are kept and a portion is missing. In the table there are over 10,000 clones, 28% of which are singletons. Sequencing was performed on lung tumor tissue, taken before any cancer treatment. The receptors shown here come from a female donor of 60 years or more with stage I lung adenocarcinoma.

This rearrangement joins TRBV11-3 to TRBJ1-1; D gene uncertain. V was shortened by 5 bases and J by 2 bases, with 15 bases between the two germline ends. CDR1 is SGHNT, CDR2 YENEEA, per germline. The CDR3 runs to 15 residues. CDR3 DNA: TGTGCCAGCAGCAAGTCAGCCGGGATCAACACTGAAGCTTTCTTT. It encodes CASSKSAGINTEAFF.

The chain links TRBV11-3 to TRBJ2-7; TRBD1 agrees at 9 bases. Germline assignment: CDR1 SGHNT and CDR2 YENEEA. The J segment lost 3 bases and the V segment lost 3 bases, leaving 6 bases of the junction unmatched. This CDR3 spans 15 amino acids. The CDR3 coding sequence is TGTGCCAGCAGCTTCGCGGGACAGGGTCACTACGAGCAGTACTTC. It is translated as CASSFAGQGHYEQYF.

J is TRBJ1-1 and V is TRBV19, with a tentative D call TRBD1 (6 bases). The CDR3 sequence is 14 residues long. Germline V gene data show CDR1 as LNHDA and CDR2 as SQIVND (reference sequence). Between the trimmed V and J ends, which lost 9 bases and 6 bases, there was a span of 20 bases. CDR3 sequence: CASLKGTSRAEAFF. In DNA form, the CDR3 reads TGTGCCAGCCTTAAAGGGACATCCAGGGCTGAAGCTTTCTTT.

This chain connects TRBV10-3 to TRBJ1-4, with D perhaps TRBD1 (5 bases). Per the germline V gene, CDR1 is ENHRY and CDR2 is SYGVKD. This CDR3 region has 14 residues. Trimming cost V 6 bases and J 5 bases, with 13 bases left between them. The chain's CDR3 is CAISAGTENEKLFF. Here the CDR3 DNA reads TGTGCCATCAGCGCCGGGACGGAGAATGAAAAACTGTTTTTT.

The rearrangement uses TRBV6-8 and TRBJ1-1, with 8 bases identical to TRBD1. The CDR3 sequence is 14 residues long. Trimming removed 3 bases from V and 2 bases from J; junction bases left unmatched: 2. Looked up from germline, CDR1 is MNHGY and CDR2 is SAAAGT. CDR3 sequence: CASSYGQGNTEAFF. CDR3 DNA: TGTGCCAGCAGTTATGGACAGGGAAACACTGAAGCTTTCTTT.

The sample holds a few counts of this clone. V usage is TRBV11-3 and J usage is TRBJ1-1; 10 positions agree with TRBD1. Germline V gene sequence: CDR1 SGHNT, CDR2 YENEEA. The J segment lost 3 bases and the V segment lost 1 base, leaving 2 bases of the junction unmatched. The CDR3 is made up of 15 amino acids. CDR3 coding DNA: TGTGCCAGCAGCTTAGGGGACAGGGGCGACACTGAAGCTTTCTTT. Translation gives CASSLGDRGDTEAFF.

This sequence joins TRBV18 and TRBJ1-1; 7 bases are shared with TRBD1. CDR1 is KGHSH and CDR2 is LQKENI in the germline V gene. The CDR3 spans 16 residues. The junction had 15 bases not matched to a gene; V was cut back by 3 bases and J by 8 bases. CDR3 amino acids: CASSPNQGGQGIEAFF. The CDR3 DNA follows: TGTGCCAGCTCACCTAACCAAGGGGGCCAGGGTATCGAAGCTTTCTTT.

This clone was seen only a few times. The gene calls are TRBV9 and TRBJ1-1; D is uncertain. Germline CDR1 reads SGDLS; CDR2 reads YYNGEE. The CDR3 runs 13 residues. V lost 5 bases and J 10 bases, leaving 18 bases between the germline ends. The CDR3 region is CASSDSAREGAFF. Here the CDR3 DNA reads TGTGCCAGCAGTGACTCGGCCCGCGAAGGAGCTTTCTTT.

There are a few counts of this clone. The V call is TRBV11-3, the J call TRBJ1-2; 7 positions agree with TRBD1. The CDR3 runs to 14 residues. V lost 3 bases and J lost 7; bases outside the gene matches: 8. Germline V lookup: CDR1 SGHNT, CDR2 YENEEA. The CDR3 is CASSLTGYEGGYTF. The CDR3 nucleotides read TGTGCCAGCAGCTTGACAGGGTATGAGGGTGGCTACACCTTC. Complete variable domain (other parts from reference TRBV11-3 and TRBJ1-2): EAGVVQSPRYKIIEKKQPVAFWCNPISGHNTLYWYLQNLGQGPELLIRYENEEAVDDSQLPKDRFSAERLKGVDSTLKIQPAELGDSAVYLCASSLTGYEGGYTFGSGTRLTVV.

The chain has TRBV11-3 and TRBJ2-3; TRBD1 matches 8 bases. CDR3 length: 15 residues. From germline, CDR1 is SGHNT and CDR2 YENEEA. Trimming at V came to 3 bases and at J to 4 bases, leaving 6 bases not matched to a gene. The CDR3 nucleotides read TGTGCCAGCAGCTTTCCAACAGGGGGGCCAGATACGCAGTATTTT. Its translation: CASSFPTGGPDTQYF.

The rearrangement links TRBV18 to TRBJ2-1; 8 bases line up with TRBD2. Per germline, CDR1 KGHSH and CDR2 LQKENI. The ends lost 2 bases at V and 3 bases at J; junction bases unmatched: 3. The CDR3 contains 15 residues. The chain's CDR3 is CASSPGLALYNEQFF. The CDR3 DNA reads TGTGCCAGCTCACCAGGACTAGCCCTCTACAATGAGCAGTTCTTC.

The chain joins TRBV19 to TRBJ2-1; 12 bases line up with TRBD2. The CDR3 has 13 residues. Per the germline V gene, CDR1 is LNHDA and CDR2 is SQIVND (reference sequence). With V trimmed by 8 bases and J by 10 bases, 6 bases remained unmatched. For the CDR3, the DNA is TGTGCCAGTTCCCCCGGACTAGCGGGGGAGCAGTTCTTC. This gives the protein CASSPGLAGEQFF.

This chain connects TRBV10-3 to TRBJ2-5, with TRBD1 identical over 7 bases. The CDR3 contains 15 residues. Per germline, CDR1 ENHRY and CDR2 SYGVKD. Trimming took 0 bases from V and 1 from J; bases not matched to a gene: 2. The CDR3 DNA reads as TGTGCCATCAGTGAGTCCGGGACAGCCCAAGAGACCCAGTACTTC. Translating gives CAISESGTAQETQYF.

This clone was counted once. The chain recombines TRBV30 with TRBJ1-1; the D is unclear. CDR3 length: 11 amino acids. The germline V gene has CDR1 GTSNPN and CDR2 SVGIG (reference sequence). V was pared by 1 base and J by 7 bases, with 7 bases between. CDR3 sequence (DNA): TGTGCCTGGAGTGCCTCCGGTGAAGCTTTCTTT. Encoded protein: CAWSASGEAFF.

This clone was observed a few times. The DNA of the CDR3 is TGTGCCAGCAGTTACCGTGACAGGTCCTCTTACGGTAACTATGGCTACACCTTC. It specifies CASSYRDRSSYGNYGYTF. The V and J genes are TRBV6-8 and TRBJ1-2; D is perhaps TRBD1 (6 bases). The CDR3 has 18 residues. Trimming took off 2 bases at V and 1 base at J, with 20 bases between the two ends. Per the germline V gene, CDR1 is MNHGY and CDR2 is SAAAGT.

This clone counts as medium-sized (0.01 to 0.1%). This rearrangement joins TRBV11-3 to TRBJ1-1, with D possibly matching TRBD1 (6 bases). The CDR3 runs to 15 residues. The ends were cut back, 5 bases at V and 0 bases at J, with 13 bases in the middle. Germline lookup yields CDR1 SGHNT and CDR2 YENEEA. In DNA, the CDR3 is TGTGCCAGCAGCCCCCGGCAGGGGATGAACACTGAAGCTTTCTTT. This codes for CASSPRQGMNTEAFF.

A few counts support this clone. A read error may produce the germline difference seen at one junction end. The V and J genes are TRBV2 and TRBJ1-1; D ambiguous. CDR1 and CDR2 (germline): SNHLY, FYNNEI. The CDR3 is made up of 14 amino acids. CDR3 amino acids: CASSPERVNTEAFF. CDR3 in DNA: TGTGCCAGCAGTCCCGAGAGGGTGAATACTGAAGCTTTCTTT. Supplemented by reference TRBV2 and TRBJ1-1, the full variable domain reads EPEVTQTPSHQVTQMGQEVILRCVPISNHLYFYWYRQILGQKVEFLVSFYNNEISEKSEIFDDQFSVERPDGSNFTLKIRSTKLEDSAMYFCASSPERVNTEAFFGQGTRLTVV.

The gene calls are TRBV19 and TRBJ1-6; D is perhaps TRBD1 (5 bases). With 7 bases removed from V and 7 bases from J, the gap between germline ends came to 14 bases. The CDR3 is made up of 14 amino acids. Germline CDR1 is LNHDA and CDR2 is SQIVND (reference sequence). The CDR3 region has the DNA TGTGCCAGTACCCCGCGGGGGAAGAATTCACCCCTCCACTTT. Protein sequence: CASTPRGKNSPLHF.

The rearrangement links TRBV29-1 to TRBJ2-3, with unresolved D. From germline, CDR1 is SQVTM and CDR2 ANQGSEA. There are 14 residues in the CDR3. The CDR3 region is CSSVGSSGTDTQYF. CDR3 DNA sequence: TGCAGTTCTGTGGGATCCTCTGGCACAGATACGCAGTATTTT.

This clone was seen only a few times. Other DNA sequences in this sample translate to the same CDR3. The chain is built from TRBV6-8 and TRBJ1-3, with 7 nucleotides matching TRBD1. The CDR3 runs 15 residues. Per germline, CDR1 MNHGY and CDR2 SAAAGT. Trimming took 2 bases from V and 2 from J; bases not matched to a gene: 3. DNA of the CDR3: TGTGCCAGCAGTTACCAGGGGGGAACTGGAAACACCATATATTTT. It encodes CASSYQGGTGNTIYF.